This T cell receptor (beta chain) is drawn from a study of blood T cell repertoires in COVID-19. Study-level information: There were acute and convalescent COVID-19 samples, and they came from the United States, Italy and Spain. From T cells, B-cell-depleted T cells, or PBMCs came the material, which was cDNA or gDNA.

In the source study's methods: It was from reference gene primer amplification that nucleated cell counts were estimated. Profiled with immunoSEQ multiplex PCR; TCRdb holds only in-frame clones, not every one. Clone size and V and J calls were adopted from that table, with D and trimming inferred from the DNA. The sample contains fewer than 200,000 clones, 89% of which appear only once. Between the trimmed V and J ends, which lost 1 base and 2 bases, there was a span of 9 bases. Germline V gives CDR1 SGHDT, CDR2 YYEEEE. This CDR3 is built from 14 residues. This chain links TRBV5-6 with TRBJ1-2; maybe TRBD1 (5 bases). Material: peripheral blood. The source is a man aged 18-30 years who had recovered from COVID-19. CDR3 DNA: TGTGCCAGCAGCTTGCGGGACTTGAACTATGGCTACACCTTC. Amino acid sequence: CASSLRDLNYGYTF.